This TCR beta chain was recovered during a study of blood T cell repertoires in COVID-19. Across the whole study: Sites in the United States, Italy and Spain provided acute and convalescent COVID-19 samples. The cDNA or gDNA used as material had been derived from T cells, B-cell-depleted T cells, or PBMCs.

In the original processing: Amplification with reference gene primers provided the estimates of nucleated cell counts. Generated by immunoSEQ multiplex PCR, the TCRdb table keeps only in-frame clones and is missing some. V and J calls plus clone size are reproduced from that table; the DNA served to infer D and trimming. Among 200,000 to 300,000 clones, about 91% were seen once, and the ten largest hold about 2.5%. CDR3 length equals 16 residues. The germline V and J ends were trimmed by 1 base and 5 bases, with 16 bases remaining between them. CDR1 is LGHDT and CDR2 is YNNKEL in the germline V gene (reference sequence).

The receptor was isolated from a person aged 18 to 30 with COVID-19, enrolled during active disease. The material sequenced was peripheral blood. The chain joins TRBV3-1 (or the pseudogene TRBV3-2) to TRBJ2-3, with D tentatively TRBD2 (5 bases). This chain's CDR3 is CASSQGGPGRRDTQYF. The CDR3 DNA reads TGTGCCAGCAGCCAAGGAGGGCCGGGTCGCAGAGATACGCAGTATTTT.